This TCR beta chain was identified during a study of T cells in Graves' hyperthyroidism and ophthalmopathy. Study-level information: Sampling of peripheral blood happened at initial diagnosis, prior to any treatment.

To note about this clonotype: Antigen unknown.

Overall study results and limits: Blood held most thyroid clonotypes expanded above 0.001 frequency.

The junction had 7 bases not matched to a gene; V was cut back by 4 bases and J by 5 bases. This CDR3 comprises 14 residues. Per the germline V gene, CDR1 is SQVTM and CDR2 is ANQGSEA. Authors of the study amplified TCR beta CDR3 regions from RNA transcripts. When the TCR CDR3 underwent first-round RT-PCR, the HTBI primer set was used. TCRdb itself ran the multiplex PCR reads through MiXCR, one entry per CDR3 protein. Here the sample spans approximately 410,000 distinct CDR3 sequences, approximately 13% being singletons. The sequencing sample was made of blood. The receptor was isolated from a woman in her late teens or twenties with Graves' hyperthyroidism. The rearrangement uses TRBV29-1 and TRBJ2-2, with 7 bases lining up with TRBD1. The CDR3 spells CSVAETGQTGELFF. CDR3 sequence (DNA): TGCAGCGTTGCAGAGACAGGGCAAACCGGGGAGCTGTTTTTT.